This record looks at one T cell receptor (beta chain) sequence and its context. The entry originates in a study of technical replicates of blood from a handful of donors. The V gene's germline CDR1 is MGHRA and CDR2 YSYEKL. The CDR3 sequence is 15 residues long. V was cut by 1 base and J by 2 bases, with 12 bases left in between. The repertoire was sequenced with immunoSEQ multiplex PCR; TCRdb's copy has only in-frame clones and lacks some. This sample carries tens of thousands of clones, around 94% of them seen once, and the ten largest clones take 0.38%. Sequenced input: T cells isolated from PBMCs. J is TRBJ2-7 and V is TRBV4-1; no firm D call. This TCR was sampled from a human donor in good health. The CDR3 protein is CASSQVLNPTYEQYF. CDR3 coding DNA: TGCGCCAGCAGCCAAGTACTTAACCCAACCTACGAGCAGTACTTC.